These 3 T cell receptor beta chains were all obtained from the same sample, sequenced in a study of control samples from healthy donors and cancer patients. Clones were sequenced by immunoSEQ multiplex PCR, and TCRdb holds only the in-frame ones, with some missing. This table holds about 410,000 clones, 75% to 95% found once. Sequenced: PBMCs. These receptors were collected from a man aged 35 to 55 with head and neck cancer.

V usage is TRBV7-2 and J usage is TRBJ2-7; 7 nucleotides align to TRBD2. The CDR3 is 14 amino acids. Trimming removed 1 base from V and 7 bases from J; junction bases left unmatched: 7. The V gene's germline CDR1 is SGHTA and CDR2 FQGNSA. The CDR3 reads CASSLVAGVWEQYF. The CDR3 region has the DNA TGTGCCAGCAGCTTAGTTGCGGGGGTGTGGGAGCAGTACTTC.

The chain uses TRBV6-5 and TRBJ1-4; D gene uncertain. Germline V gene data show CDR1 as MNHEY and CDR2 as SVGAGI. V was trimmed by 4 bases and J by 0 bases, leaving 9 bases between them. The CDR3 extends over 15 amino acids. CDR3 amino acids: CASSSGYATNEKLFF. The CDR3 nucleotides read TGTGCCAGCAGTTCCGGATATGCAACTAATGAAAAACTGTTTTTT.

V gene TRBV5-4 combines with J gene TRBJ2-1; D is uncertain. The length of the CDR3 is 14 residues. Looked up from germline, CDR1 is SGHNT and CDR2 is YYREEE (reference sequence). The V and J ends lost 4 bases and 6 bases respectively, with 14 bases between them. CDR3 loop: CASSRREDSNEQFF. The CDR3 DNA is TGTGCCAGCAGCCGACGTGAAGATTCCAATGAGCAGTTCTTC.